This entry concerns a single TCR beta chain. What it binds is not known. This specimen belongs to a study of shared clonotypes between healthy human individuals. Study as a whole: CD4 naive and memory got three plates each, CD8 naive two, CD8 memory one. Whole-study results and caveats: Represented diversity (both genetic and exposure-history) was limited by the small number of donors.

Naivety among CD8 cells was defined by CD45RO negativity and positive CCR7 selection, thereby excluding terminally differentiated effector memory CD45RA+ cells. Unmatched junction bases numbered 12, after V lost 5 bases and J lost 1 base. The CDR3 has 17 residues. Germline CDR1 SGHTA, CDR2 FQGTGA. An approximately 200 ng quantity of DNA, 30,000 to 35,000 T cell genomes, went into the sorted-subset replicate PCRs. This table comes from immunoSEQ multiplex PCR, and its TCRdb copy is limited to in-frame clones, with some not included. The table includes over 2 million clones, about 95% detected once. The TCR was taken from a man between 18 and 29 years old in good health. V usage is TRBV7-3 and J usage is TRBJ2-3; 7 bases map to TRBD2. Material: naive CD8+ T cells sorted from blood. CDR3 in DNA: TGTGCCAGCAGCCCCTCTGGCGGGGGAGGAGGCACAGATACGCAGTATTTT. Residues: CASSPSGGGGGTDTQYF. Together with reference TRBV7-3 and TRBJ2-3, the CDR3 gives the full variable domain: GAGVSQTPSNKVTEKGKYVELRCDPISGHTALYWYRQSLGQGPEFLIYFQGTGAADDSGLPNDRFFAVRPEGSVSTLKIQRTERGDSAVYLCASSPSGGGGGTDTQYFGPGTRLTVL.